These 28 T cell receptor beta chains came from one sample sequenced in a study of response to subunit inactivated influenza vaccine. TCRdb passed the RT-PCR reads through MiXCR, listing each CDR3 protein once. Of some 640,000 distinct CDR3 sequences listed, approximately 15% are singletons. Specimen: PBMCs from blood, collected around 14 days before vaccination. The receptor source for this set is a man in his forties or fifties who received an inactivated influenza vaccine.

This clonotype appeared many times. This rearrangement joins TRBV20-1 to TRBJ2-3; 7 bases match TRBD2. Losses at the gene ends were 5 bases for V and 4 bases for J; bases not matched to a gene: 9. CDR1 is DFQATT, CDR2 SNEGSKA, per germline (reference sequence). The CDR3 contains 14 residues. CDR3 coding DNA: TGCAGTGCTGGTAGGACTAGTAATCCAGATACGCAGTATTTT. Amino acid sequence: CSAGRTSNPDTQYF.

This clonotype was seen a handful of times. The chain has TRBV19 and TRBJ1-5; maybe TRBD1 (5 bases). Deletions cut 1 base from V and 0 bases from J, with 7 bases between. This CDR3 is built from 15 residues. Germline loops: CDR1 LNHDA, CDR2 SQIVND (reference sequence). The CDR3 protein is CASSIGGVSNQPQHF. The CDR3 DNA reads as TGTGCCAGTAGTATAGGGGGCGTTAGCAATCAGCCCCAGCATTTT.

At least ten counts were recorded for this clonotype. V and J are TRBV10-3 and TRBJ2-7; D unclear. Deletions cut 5 bases from V and 4 bases from J, with 6 bases between. This CDR3 comprises 11 residues. Germline lookup yields CDR1 ENHRY and CDR2 SYGVKD. CDR3 region: CAISLGYEQYF. In DNA form, the CDR3 reads TGTGCCATCAGTTTAGGGTACGAGCAGTACTTC.

The chain uses TRBV12-3 or TRBV12-4 and TRBJ2-7; TRBD1 matches 7 bases. The V segment lost 7 bases and the J segment 6 bases; nucleotides outside the gene matches: 9. This CDR3 comprises 13 residues. The CDR3 loop is CASTRQGLTEQYF. CDR3 DNA sequence: TGTGCCAGCACCCGACAGGGCCTTACCGAGCAGTACTTC.

This chain uses TRBV10-2 with TRBJ2-1, with TRBD2 as a possible D gene (5 bases). This CDR3 comprises 15 residues. V lost 3 bases and J 2 bases, leaving 11 bases between the germline ends. Germline assignment: CDR1 WSHSY and CDR2 SAAADI. The CDR3 spells CASSDFGGAYNEQFF. Written as DNA, the CDR3 is TGCGCCAGCAGTGATTTCGGAGGTGCCTACAATGAGCAGTTCTTC.

This clonotype showed up just a few times. The rearrangement uses TRBV27 and TRBJ1-1; possible D gene TRBD1, 5 bases. Trimming took off 0 bases at V and 6 bases at J, with 11 bases between the two ends. Germline CDR1 reads MNHEY; CDR2 reads SMNVEV (reference sequence). There are 14 residues in the CDR3. CDR3 DNA: TGTGCCAGCAGTTTATCGGGGAGGGACCCTGAAGCTTTCTTT. Its translation: CASSLSGRDPEAFF.

This clonotype occurred a few times. V and J are TRBV18 and TRBJ2-3; 9 positions agree with TRBD2. The CDR3 totals 16 residues. With 5 bases clipped from V and 4 bases from J, the junction kept 10 bases outside the gene matches. From germline, CDR1 is KGHSH and CDR2 LQKENI. The CDR3 region is CASSDRLAEIPDTQYF. The CDR3 nucleotides are TGTGCCAGCTCAGACCGACTAGCGGAGATCCCAGATACGCAGTATTTT.

This clonotype has only a few counts. The chain recombines TRBV5-1 with TRBJ1-1, with 7 bases matching TRBD1. Trimming at V came to 1 base and at J to 1 base, leaving 4 bases not matched to a gene. The CDR3 sequence is 15 residues long. Germline assignment: CDR1 SGHRS and CDR2 YFSETQ. The CDR3 coding sequence is TGCGCCAGCAGCTTGACACAGGGGACGAACACTGAAGCTTTCTTT. This translates into CASSLTQGTNTEAFF.

This clonotype came up many times. This chain joins TRBV24-1 and TRBJ2-1; 10 nucleotides match TRBD2. CDR3 length: 18 amino acids. Per the germline V gene, CDR1 is KGHDR and CDR2 is SFDVKD. With V trimmed by 5 bases and J by 1 base, 10 bases remained unmatched. For the CDR3, the DNA is TGTGCCACCAGTGGGAGCGGGAGGGCCAAGTTTTCCTACAATGAGCAGTTCTTC. Encoded protein: CATSGSGRAKFSYNEQFF.

This clonotype appeared a few times. This chain links TRBV2 with TRBJ1-1, with unresolved D. Trimming left V 3 bases short and J 1 base short, with 9 bases between. The CDR3 runs 14 residues. The V gene's germline CDR1 is SNHLY and CDR2 FYNNEI. The CDR3 here is CASSDNRWNTEAFF. CDR3 in DNA: TGTGCCAGCAGTGATAACCGGTGGAACACTGAAGCTTTCTTT.

J is TRBJ2-7 and V is TRBV7-9, with D tentatively TRBD1 (6 bases). Germline CDR1 is SEHNR and CDR2 is FQNEAQ (reference sequence). This CDR3 contains 16 residues. V was pared by 5 bases and J by 3 bases, with 20 bases between. Here the CDR3 DNA reads TGTGCCAGCAGCCCAGCCCAGGGACACGCGAGCTACGAGCAGTACTTC. It is translated as CASSPAQGHASYEQYF.

The rearrangement joins TRBV9 to TRBJ2-3, with 12 bases aligning to TRBD2. This CDR3 spans 15 amino acids. The germline V gene has CDR1 SGDLS and CDR2 YYNGEE. V trimming: 0 bases; J trimming: 6 bases; junction bases outside the gene matches: 2. The CDR3 DNA follows: TGTGCCAGCAGCGTAGCTAGCGGGGGGGCGGATACGCAGTATTTT. Translated: CASSVASGGADTQYF.

This sequence joins TRBV20-1 and TRBJ2-3; D is perhaps TRBD1 or TRBD2 (5 bases each). Germline V gene data show CDR1 as DFQATT and CDR2 as SNEGSKA (reference sequence). CDR3 length equals 12 residues. Trimming took 6 bases from V and 8 from J, leaving 15 bases between them. CDR3 coding DNA: TGCAGTGCCATATCCGGGACGTCTACGCAGTATTTT. It specifies CSAISGTSTQYF.

Only a few counts were recorded for this clonotype. The chain carries TRBV5-1 and TRBJ2-7, with no clear D. Trimming shortened V by 0 bases and J by 3 bases, and 7 bases separated the two germline ends. Germline-derived CDR1 and CDR2 are SGHRS and YFSETQ. This CDR3 contains 13 residues. CDR3 sequence (DNA): TGCGCCAGCAGCTTGGTAGGGAACTACGAGCAGTACTTC. Its translation is CASSLVGNYEQYF.

V gene TRBV6-1 combines with J gene TRBJ2-6; tentative D call: TRBD2 (6 bases). CDR3 size: 12 residues. Germline V lookup: CDR1 MNHNS, CDR2 SASEGT. V was pared by 6 bases and J by 7 bases, with 7 bases between. The CDR3 bases are TGTGCCAGCAGGGGGGGTGCCAACGTCCTGACTTTC. Its translation is CASRGGANVLTF.

This clonotype has a handful of counts. Here the CDR3 reads CASSQRRAIDTQYF. In nucleotides, the CDR3 is TGCGCCAGCAGCCAGAGGAGAGCAATAGATACGCAGTATTTT. This chain joins TRBV4-1 and TRBJ2-3, with D uncertain. CDR1 MGHRA and CDR2 YSYEKL come from the germline V gene. The ends were cut back, 3 bases at V and 5 bases at J, with 12 bases in the middle. There are 14 residues in the CDR3.

This chain joins TRBV7-9 and TRBJ2-1; 7 bases fit TRBD2. The V segment lost 5 bases and the J segment 7 bases; nucleotides outside the gene matches: 2. The germline CDR1 and CDR2 sequences are SEHNR and FQNEAQ (reference sequence). The CDR3 spans 12 residues. The CDR3 DNA is TGTGCCAGCAGCGGACTAGAAAATGAGCAGTTCTTC. Its protein is CASSGLENEQFF.

This clonotype was observed a few times. The chain combines TRBV6-1 with TRBJ2-7; 7 nucleotides agree with TRBD1. Germline V gives CDR1 MNHNS, CDR2 SASEGT. This CDR3 spans 15 amino acids. V dropped 8 bases and J dropped 2; count of bases not matched to a gene: 12. CDR3 coding DNA: TGTGCCAGCTCCGACCCGGGACAGACTACCTACGAGCAGTACTTC. Its translation: CASSDPGQTTYEQYF.

V and J are TRBV29-1 and TRBJ1-4; D may be TRBD1 (6 bases). V gave up 7 bases and J gave up 4 bases, with 10 bases separating them. CDR1 SQVTM and CDR2 ANQGSEA come from the germline V gene. The CDR3 sequence is 12 residues long. CDR3 protein: CSAQGNNEKLFF. CDR3 coding DNA: TGCAGCGCCCAGGGGAATAATGAAAAACTGTTTTTT.

Only a few counts were recorded for this clonotype. The chain has TRBV19 and TRBJ2-5, with D unclear. The CDR3 has 13 amino acids. Germline CDR1 is LNHDA and CDR2 is SQIVND (reference sequence). The germline V and J ends were trimmed by 3 bases and 1 base, with 6 bases remaining between them. For the CDR3, the DNA is TGTGCCAGTAGTATGCCAGCCCAAGAGACCCAGTACTTC. This translates into CASSMPAQETQYF. Complete variable domain (other parts from reference TRBV19 and TRBJ2-5): DGGITQSPKYLFRKEGQNVTLSCEQNLNHDAMYWYRQDPGQGLRLIYYSQIVNDFQKGDIAEGYSVSREKKESFPLTVTSAQKNPTAFYLCASSMPAQETQYFGPGTRLLVL.

The chain employs TRBV2 and TRBJ1-4; no reliable D call. The ends were cut back, 4 bases at V and 5 bases at J, with 5 bases in the middle. This CDR3 has 12 amino acids. Germline V gene data show CDR1 as SNHLY and CDR2 as FYNNEI. The CDR3 is CASSGRNEKLFF. In nucleotides, the CDR3 is TGTGCCAGCAGTGGTCGGAATGAAAAACTGTTTTTT.

The V gene is TRBV15, the J gene TRBJ2-7; D gene unclear. Trimming took 3 bases from V and 3 from J, leaving 6 bases between them. CDR3 length: 12 amino acids. Germline V gene data show CDR1 as LNHNV and CDR2 as YYDKDF (reference sequence). This chain's CDR3 is CATSSVGYEQYF. The CDR3 bases are TGTGCCACCAGCAGTGTGGGCTACGAGCAGTACTTC.

The CDR3 DNA follows: TGTGCCAGCAGTGAAGTTGGGGGGACTAATGAAAAACTGTTTTTT. Its translation is CASSEVGGTNEKLFF. The chain joins TRBV25-1 to TRBJ1-4; the D gene is possibly TRBD1 (5 bases). Trimming shortened V by 2 bases and J by 2 bases, and 9 bases separated the two germline ends. The CDR3 has 15 amino acids. Looked up from germline, CDR1 is MGHDK and CDR2 is SYGVNS.

This clonotype showed up many times. The chain couples TRBV12-3 or TRBV12-4 to TRBJ2-1; TRBD1 matches at 11 bases. CDR3 length equals 15 residues. J was trimmed by 2 bases and V by 6 bases; bases with no gene match: 3. CDR3 region: CASREGQGAYNEQFF. The CDR3 coding sequence is TGTGCCAGCAGGGAGGGACAGGGGGCCTACAATGAGCAGTTCTTC.

Only a few counts were recorded for this clonotype. This rearrangement joins TRBV7-8 to TRBJ2-3, with TRBD2 matching over 16 bases. The CDR3 has 20 residues. Per the germline V gene, CDR1 is SGHVS and CDR2 is FQNEAQ. V was pared by 4 bases and J by 3 bases, with 13 bases of the junction left unmatched. The chain's CDR3 is CASSSGGLAGGPSRTDTQYF. As DNA, the CDR3 is TGTGCCAGCAGCTCCGGGGGACTAGCGGGGGGGCCGAGTAGGACAGATACGCAGTATTTT.

This clonotype was seen a handful of times. This chain links TRBV20-1 with TRBJ2-3; 7 bases map to TRBD2. The CDR3 covers 13 residues. The V gene's germline CDR1 is DFQATT and CDR2 SNEGSKA (reference sequence). V lost 3 bases, J lost 4 bases, and 4 bases stayed unmatched. CDR3 sequence reads: CSARKAGPDTQYF. DNA for the CDR3: TGCAGTGCTAGGAAAGCGGGACCAGATACGCAGTATTTT.

The chain employs TRBV12-3 or TRBV12-4 and TRBJ2-3; 12 bases line up with TRBD2. This CDR3 is built from 14 residues. With V trimmed by 5 bases and J by 4 bases, 1 base remained unmatched. The CDR3 DNA reads as TGTGCCAGCAGTAGACTAGCGGGAGCAGATACGCAGTATTTT. Residues: CASSRLAGADTQYF.

There are a few counts of this clonotype. The rearrangement joins TRBV20-1 to TRBJ2-3; D is perhaps TRBD2 (6 bases). V lost 6 bases and J lost 5, with 18 bases in between. The germline V gene has CDR1 DFQATT and CDR2 SNEGSKA (reference sequence). CDR3 length equals 14 residues. CDR3: CSALEGGYRDTQYF. CDR3 sequence (DNA): TGCAGTGCCCTGGAGGGAGGTTATAGAGATACGCAGTATTTT.